A selection of T cell receptor beta chains follows, all from one sample in a study of blood T cell repertoires in COVID-19. Measured with immunoSEQ multiplex PCR; TCRdb has only the in-frame clones, and not every one. The sample carries roughly 100,000 clones, roughly 80% recorded once. Material: peripheral blood. The receptors come from a human donor in a cohort sampled during active COVID-19. The CDR3 runs from the conserved cysteine through the conserved F or W. The D gene is left open where the match is weak.

d_call,j_call,v_call,cdr3_aa
TRBD1,TRBJ1-5,TRBV28,CASSLLSGGQPQHF
TRBD2,TRBJ2-3,TRBV6-2/TRBV6-3,CASSSAGGHTDTQYF
.,TRBJ2-3,TRBV7-9,CASSPTQANTGTQYF
TRBD1,TRBJ1-1,TRBV28,CASSMTGIFEAFF
.,TRBJ1-6,TRBV7-9,CASSLVGGNSPLHF
TRBD1,TRBJ1-3,TRBV4-1,CASSQGRGVGNTIYF
TRBD1,TRBJ1-6,TRBV5-1,CASSWTGSNSPLHF
TRBD2,TRBJ2-3,TRBV5-1,CASSLDGLAGGRQYF
.,TRBJ1-4,TRBV2,CASGRQAIATNEKLFF
.,TRBJ2-7,TRBV5-6,CASSLNSGDYEQYF
.,TRBJ1-1,TRBV30,CAWMRRGTGEAFF
.,TRBJ2-3,TRBV6-2/TRBV6-3,CASSYSKILTASTDTQYF
.,TRBJ2-3,TRBV28,CASSPGGTDTQYF
.,TRBJ2-7,TRBV6-5,CASSYSWGGTGEQYF
.,TRBJ1-3,TRBV7-6,CASSGAGSSSGNTIYF
TRBD1,TRBJ1-4,TRBV4-2,CASSQAGTGEKLFF